Below, one T cell receptor beta chain is given with its context. Its matching antigen is unknown. The sample is drawn from a study of OX40 agonist ivuxolimab in advanced cancers. The repertoire was sequenced with immunoSEQ multiplex PCR; TCRdb's copy has only in-frame clones and lacks some. The sample records tens of thousands of clones, approximately 91% being singletons. Trimming took 4 bases from V and 7 from J, leaving 14 bases between them. The CDR3 has 15 amino acids. CDR1 is SGHDN and CDR2 is FVKESK in the germline V gene. Study results and caveats: Within 6 weeks, CD4+ and CD8+ blood T cells expanded clonally at 0.1 to 3.0 mg/kg.

This specimen was CD4+ or CD8+ T cells sorted from blood, taken in a trial of the OX40 agonist ivuxolimab. The chain employs TRBV14 and TRBJ1-6, with D uncertain. The receptor's source is an adult with an advanced solid tumor such as melanoma, head and neck, liver or kidney cancer. The CDR3 is CASSPFDFPNSPLHF. The CDR3 DNA sequence: TGTGCCAGCAGCCCTTTCGACTTCCCCAATTCACCCCTCCACTTT. The complete variable domain, with remaining parts taken from reference TRBV14 and TRBJ1-6, reads EAGVTQFPSHSVIEKGQTVTLRCDPISGHDNLYWYRRVMGKEIKFLLHFVKESKQDESGMPNNRFLAERTGGTYSTLKVQPAELEDSGVYFCASSPFDFPNSPLHFGNGTRLTVT.